Sequencing of this T cell receptor (beta chain) was carried out in a study of long-term antiretroviral therapy in people with HIV (dated by TCRdb to between 2021 and 2022). Describing the broader study: Collection of the earliest samples took place about a decade ahead of the 2015 WHO recommendation for immediate ART, at a time when ART was typically delayed until CD4 counts fell. The cohort contributed roughly 200 cryopreserved PBMC samples from around 33 adults with confirmed HIV infection, collected serially over a mean of about six years (range 1-12). A retrospective serial study tested whether changes in peripheral blood TRB repertoire composition and diversity were associated with ART initiation and durable HIV suppression. About 35% of the 30 participants with HIV were female. No cross-contamination during QIAcube processing turned up in test extractions that ran a monoclonal T-cell line alongside 33 polyclonal samples.

To be included, a participant needed at least one PBMC sample from before ART initiation plus at least two post-ART samples. Every participant with HIV received treatment in the United States of America. Before DNA extraction, cryopreserved samples of about 0.95-10 million PBMC were thawed and washed. At the time of the earliest PBMC sample for each participant with HIV, ages ranged from about 20 to 54 years. Each participant contributed PBMC samples from 1-4 timepoints before ART initiation and 2-8 timepoints after ART initiation, with a median of 7 samples. For every participant, serial HIV viral load, CD4+ T-cell count, ART history and demographic data were obtained. Genomic DNA was extracted from unsorted PBMC with a Qiagen kit on a QIAcube, with processing performed in batches of 12 samples. Study-wide conclusions, independent of this receptor: Because pre-ART samples had limited cell numbers, unsorted PBMC were profiled rather than sorted CD4+ and CD8+ T cells. Inferences about post-ART repertoire changes were limited because no data were available on ART adherence, viral resistance or therapy changes. Owing to limited PBMC availability, only the TCR beta chain was sequenced, without alpha chain pairing. HIV repertoires had narrower CDR3 length ranges than controls, and the network structure suggested an antigen-experienced repertoire that shifted only slightly toward naive after ART. Starting ART was linked to a significant rise in TRB diversity, yet even after long-term ART the diversity remained significantly lower than in transplant donor controls. At every time point, the repertoire was dominated by expanded TRB clones first identified before ART initiation, although this dominance fluctuated and, in many PLHIV, declined after ART. The samples span the years 2004 to 2017, and the ART regimens used may be less effective than current regimens.

Looking up the germline V gene yields CDR1 LGHNA and CDR2 YSLEER. Measured from the cysteine to the phenylalanine, the CDR3 is 17 residues long. The sequence is cut down to CDR3 DNA, 51 bases in frame from base 1. Trimming at the junction amounts to 0 bases on V and 4 bases on J, and the germline ends lie 13 bases apart. The immunoSEQ hsTCRB v3.0 assay was used at survey level resolution for TRB variable region sequencing. The targeted TRB sequencing depth was roughly 35,000-50,000 T-cell genomes per sample. Pooled TRB libraries were sequenced on an Illumina MiSeq with a v3 150-cycle kit. Processing in the source paper ran as follows. Repertoire analysis ran in R within a reproducible Nextflow workflow covering QC, data transformation and analysis. LymphoSeq2, an R package for exploring AIRR-Seq data, was used to implement the custom analyses. A handful of samples yielding fewer than 5000 total TRB sequences were excluded, leaving 188 analyzed HIV repertoires. Among the approximately 200 retained HIV repertoires, 55 to 65 were collected before ART initiation and 120 to 140 after ART initiation. Each repertoire was downsampled to 5000 TRB nucleotide sequences, and summary statistics were averaged across 100 downsampling iterations. TRB sequences were retained for analysis only if CDR3 regions of at least seven amino acids were present. Diversity was measured with a Shannon entropy-derived clonality score and the Gini coefficient. Repertoire networks linked the top 5000 CDR3 amino acid sequences whenever two sequences differed by an edit distance of one. For TRB CDR3 amino acid sequences, GLIPH2 was used to predict antigen specificity groups and MHC restriction. Known CMV, EBV, HIV or tissue antigen associations were flagged by matching CDR3 amino acid sequences against VDJdb and McPAS-TCR. Pre-ART, post-ART and control groups were compared with Wilcoxon signed-rank tests and Holm-Bonferroni correction. In its TCRdb copy, this immuneACCESS table keeps in-frame sequences only and misses some clones. Where compared with another copy, unresolved V genes explain less than half of these, and the others have no known cause. The DNA gave D and trimming, while V, J and clone size come from that table. This sample is represented by 20,000 to 25,000 clones; approximately 73% of them were singletons. The top ten constitute over 4% of the sample.

Turning to this clone: Its antigen target is currently unknown. Per-nucleotide qualities are absent, and no much larger clonotype sits a single base away.

The source was unsorted PBMCs, collected 0.5 years after starting antiretroviral therapy. The receptor's source is a woman between 40 and 55 years old with HIV. The rearrangement joined TRBV4-3 to TRBJ1-6; no D gene is confidently identified. In nucleotide form, the sequence is TGCGCCAGCAGCCAAGACGCGGAACGAATTTATAATTCACCCCTCCACTTT. It translates to CASSQDAERIYNSPLHF.